Each of the 11 T cell receptor beta chains below was sequenced from the same sample in a study of Ad26.COV2.S vaccination and SARS-CoV-2 variants. Sequencing used immunoSEQ multiplex PCR; TCRdb keeps in-frame clones, though not all of them. This sample yields some 340,000 clones, of which about 82% are seen a single time; around 2% belongs to the top ten. The treatment is: 19 received Ad26.COV2.S at low or high dose, single or two shots; roughly 5 received placebo; per-sample allocation not given. The study sampled participants on day 63 after the first vaccine or placebo injection. Sequenced material: peripheral blood, taken in a trial of Ad26.COV2.S vaccine versus placebo. The receptors stem from a person between 18 and 59 years old who received the Ad26.COV2.S COVID-19 vaccine or a placebo.

The chain links TRBV5-1 to TRBJ2-3, with TRBD1 matching over 7 bases. This CDR3 spans 16 amino acids. V was pared by 3 bases and J by 2 bases, with 9 bases of the junction left unmatched. CDR1 and CDR2 from the germline V gene are SGHRS and YFSETQ. CDR3 sequence reads: CASSSLPGQNTDTQYF. In DNA, the CDR3 is TGCGCCAGCAGCTCCCTGCCGGGACAGAACACAGATACGCAGTATTTT. The whole variable domain, filled in from reference TRBV5-1 and TRBJ2-3, reads KAGVTQTPRYLIKTRGQQVTLSCSPISGHRSVSWYQQTPGQGLQFLFEYFSETQRNKGNFPGRFSGRQFSNSRSEMNVSTLELGDSALYLCASSSLPGQNTDTQYFGPGTRLTVL.

This clone was observed a single time. The rearrangement links TRBV7-2 to TRBJ1-3; D is uncertain. Germline assignment: CDR1 SGHTA and CDR2 FQGNSA. V was trimmed by 4 bases and J by 3 bases, leaving 7 bases between them. CDR3 length: 13 amino acids. The CDR3: CASSSAYGNTIYF. The CDR3 region has the DNA TGTGCCAGCAGCTCGGCCTATGGAAACACCATATATTTT.

This chain uses TRBV10-1 with TRBJ2-7; D unclear. Trimming took off 0 bases at V and 4 bases at J, with 10 bases between the two ends. The CDR3 contains 14 residues. Germline V lookup: CDR1 WNHNN, CDR2 SYGVQD (reference sequence). As DNA, the CDR3 is TGCGCCAGCAGTGAGTCACCTATAGCTTACGAGCAGTACTTC. The encoded protein is CASSESPIAYEQYF.

The V call is TRBV10-3, the J call TRBJ1-4; D possibly corresponds to TRBD1 (5 bases). There are 14 residues in the CDR3. The V and J ends lost 4 bases and 3 bases respectively, with 9 bases between them. CDR1 and CDR2 (germline): ENHRY, SYGVKD. CDR3 in amino acids: CAISGTGPNEKLFF. The CDR3 region has the DNA TGTGCCATCAGTGGGACGGGGCCTAATGAAAAACTGTTTTTT.

The gene calls are TRBV7-9 and TRBJ1-2, with D maybe TRBD1 (6 bases). CDR3 length: 15 amino acids. Germline-derived CDR1 and CDR2 are SEHNR and FQNEAQ (reference sequence). V lost 5 bases and J 4 bases, leaving 17 bases between the germline ends. The CDR3 loop reads CASSRQGLGAYGYTF. CDR3 nucleotides: TGTGCCAGCAGCCGCCAGGGGCTAGGAGCCTATGGCTACACCTTC.

This clone came up once. The rearrangement joins TRBV5-6 to TRBJ2-1; D possibly matches TRBD1 or TRBD2 (5 bases each). Trimming left V 1 base short and J 6 bases short, with 23 bases between. Per the germline V gene, CDR1 is SGHDT and CDR2 is YYEEEE. The CDR3 consists of 18 residues. The CDR3 DNA is TGTGCCAGCAGCTTGTTTTATAGTCGGGACCCCGACTCCAATGAGCAGTTCTTC. Its protein product is CASSLFYSRDPDSNEQFF.

The chain uses TRBV6-4 and TRBJ1-6, with D tentatively TRBD1 (6 bases). Trimming left V 6 bases short and J 6 bases short, with 12 bases between. The CDR3 is 14 amino acids. Germline values: CDR1 MRHNA, CDR2 SNTAGT. Here the CDR3 reads CASRGQGLNSPLHF. CDR3 nucleotide sequence: TGTGCCAGCAGGGGGCAGGGGCTTAATTCACCCCTCCACTTT.

V and J are TRBV6-4 and TRBJ1-1, with a weak D call TRBD1 (5 bases). The V end was cut by 9 bases, the J end by 0 bases, with 14 bases between. Germline assignment: CDR1 MRHNA and CDR2 SNTAGT. CDR3 length equals 14 residues. CDR3 in DNA: TGTGCCAGAGCCCCGGGACGCATGAACACTGAAGCTTTCTTT. This gives the protein CARAPGRMNTEAFF.

A few counts support this clone. The V gene is TRBV5-4, the J gene TRBJ2-3; weak D call: TRBD2 (7 bases). This CDR3 region has 16 residues. V lost 5 bases, J lost 1 base, and 17 bases lay in between. CDR1 is SGHNT and CDR2 is YYREEE in the germline V gene (reference sequence). The CDR3 here is CASRMGGASGTDTQYF. CDR3 nucleotides: TGTGCCAGCAGGATGGGGGGGGCTTCTGGCACAGATACGCAGTATTTT.

This clone was counted a few times. The chain has TRBV5-6 and TRBJ1-3; a possible D gene is TRBD1 (5 bases). The CDR3 is 16 residues long. V lost 0 bases to trimming and J lost 5 bases, with 15 bases between them. Germline assignment: CDR1 SGHDT and CDR2 YYEEEE. This CDR3 is CASSLVGERQRNTIYF. In DNA, the CDR3 is TGTGCCAGCAGCTTGGTAGGGGAGAGACAGAGAAACACCATATATTTT. The full variable domain, in which reference TRBV5-6 and TRBJ1-3 provide the parts outside the CDR3, is DAGVTQSPTHLIKTRGQQVTLRCSPKSGHDTVSWYQQALGQGPQFIFQYYEEEERQRGNFPDRFSGHQFPNYSSELNVNALLLGDSALYLCASSLVGERQRNTIYFGEGSWLTVV.

This chain uses TRBV29-1 with TRBJ1-1; 7 nucleotides line up with TRBD1. The V gene's germline CDR1 is SQVTM and CDR2 ANQGSEA. This CDR3 has 13 residues. Trimming cost V 2 bases and J 4 bases; bases outside gene matches: 4. CDR3 amino acids: CSVERGRGTEAFF. The CDR3, as DNA: TGCAGCGTTGAAAGGGGGCGCGGCACTGAAGCTTTCTTT.